This T cell receptor (beta chain) was recorded in a study of patients and donors after allogeneic stem cell transplantation. The CDR3 is made up of 13 amino acids. V lost 0 bases to trimming and J lost 2 bases, with 6 bases between them. Germline V gene lookup returns CDR1 GTSNPN and CDR2 SVGIG (reference sequence). TCRdb re-called the RT-PCR reads through MiXCR, storing one row per CDR3 protein. The sample comprises about a million distinct CDR3 sequences, approximately 19% of which are singletons, and 5.5% to 6.5% rests with the top ten. The material sequenced was blood, either unsorted or a sorted T cell fraction (not recorded which). The chain links TRBV30 to TRBJ2-3; D remains ambiguous. The clonotype was recovered from a human donor who was either an allogeneic HSCT recipient or a stem cell or donor lymphocyte infusion donor (not recorded which). It is not recorded whose cells these are; they may come from a transplant donor. CDR3 coding DNA: TGTGCCTGGAGTGTCGGTACCACAGATACGCAGTATTTT. Protein sequence: CAWSVGTTDTQYF.